This TCR beta chain is drawn from a study of shared clonotypes between healthy human individuals. The CDR3 runs to 13 residues. The germline gives CDR1 SNHLY, CDR2 FYNNEI. V lost 4 bases, J lost 6 bases, and 9 bases lay in between. Here immunoSEQ multiplex PCR was the method, and the copy in TCRdb shows in-frame clones only, minus some. The table records around 700,000 clones, approximately 75% of them present only once. On this clone: Its antigen is not known.

Notes on the study in general: The naive CD4 repertoires of several donors were compared, and roughly 5.1% of clonotypes were shared. Naive subsets generally exceeded memory subsets in estimated richness.

The chain is built from TRBV2 and TRBJ2-2; no firm D call. This TCR was sampled from a woman in her twenties or thirties in good health. Sequenced: memory CD4+ T cells sorted from blood. Subset defined: CD45RA-negative fraction. DNA for the CDR3: TGTGCCAGCAGTGTACGGGTTCCCGGGGAGCTGTTTTTT. This gives the protein CASSVRVPGELFF.